The 18 T cell receptor beta chains in this list originate from one sample, sequenced in a study of cytomegalovirus exposure and HLA in healthy donors. Use of 60 Vbeta and 13 Jbeta primers characterized the PCR. Sequencing used immunoSEQ multiplex PCR; TCRdb keeps in-frame clones, though not all of them. The repertoire consists of under 200,000 clones, with 80% to 85% occurring once and the leading ten covering roughly 0.99%. The material sequenced was PBMCs. Every receptor here comes from a girl aged 2-10 years in good health and CMV-seropositive.

The rearrangement joins TRBV11-3 to TRBJ2-7; TRBD2 aligns across 9 bases. Trimming cost V 5 bases and J 7 bases; bases outside gene matches: 6. The CDR3 length is 13 residues. Germline V gene sequence: CDR1 SGHNT, CDR2 YENEEA. CDR3 sequence (DNA): TGTGCCAGCAGCCAATCTCTAGCGGGAGAGCAGTACTTC. Translated: CASSQSLAGEQYF. Full variable domain (rest looked up from reference TRBV11-3 and TRBJ2-7): EAGVVQSPRYKIIEKKQPVAFWCNPISGHNTLYWYLQNLGQGPELLIRYENEEAVDDSQLPKDRFSAERLKGVDSTLKIQPAELGDSAVYLCASSQSLAGEQYFGPGTRLTVT.

J is TRBJ2-6 and V is TRBV7-3, with TRBD1 matching 8 bases. The CDR3 extends over 17 amino acids. With 4 bases clipped from V and 0 bases from J, the junction kept 5 bases outside the gene matches. The V gene's germline CDR1 is SGHTA and CDR2 FQGTGA. The CDR3 region has the DNA TGTGCCAGCAGCTCGGACAGGGATCTCTCTGGGGCCAACGTCCTGACTTTC. Protein sequence: CASSSDRDLSGANVLTF.

The chain recombines TRBV5-1 with TRBJ2-7; 7 positions match TRBD1. V trimming: 0 bases; J trimming: 3 bases; junction bases outside the gene matches: 6. The CDR3 sequence is 15 residues long. Germline assignment: CDR1 SGHRS and CDR2 YFSETQ. The CDR3 DNA sequence: TGCGCCAGCAGCTTGGGGACAGGTTCCCTCTACGAGCAGTACTTC. Encoded protein: CASSLGTGSLYEQYF.

The rearrangement joins TRBV5-1 to TRBJ1-1; TRBD1 matches at 7 bases. V lost 3 bases to trimming and J lost 1 base; unmatched junction nucleotides: 3. The CDR3 runs to 14 residues. The V gene's germline CDR1 is SGHRS and CDR2 YFSETQ. The CDR3: CASSWDSANTEAFF. In nucleotides, the CDR3 is TGCGCCAGCAGCTGGGACAGTGCGAACACTGAAGCTTTCTTT.

The rearrangement links TRBV28 to TRBJ2-7; possible D gene TRBD2, 6 bases. This CDR3 has 16 residues. CDR1 and CDR2 from the germline V gene are MDHEN and SYDVKM. V dropped 6 bases and J dropped 3 bases, with 21 bases sitting between them. This CDR3 is CASRFPAGTANYEQYF. The CDR3 DNA sequence: TGTGCCAGCAGATTTCCCGCGGGGACGGCTAACTACGAGCAGTACTTC. The full variable domain, completed using reference TRBV28 and TRBJ2-7, is DVKVTQSSRYLVKRTGEKVFLECVQDMDHENMFWYRQDPGLGLRLIYFSYDVKMKEKGDIPEGYSVSREKKERFSLILESASTNQTSMYLCASRFPAGTANYEQYFGPGTRLTVT.

The V gene is TRBV28, the J gene TRBJ1-2; perhaps TRBD1 as D (6 bases). The CDR3 contains 12 residues. Looked up from germline, CDR1 is MDHEN and CDR2 is SYDVKM. V was pared by 8 bases and J by 8 bases, with 15 bases between. CDR3 coding DNA: TGTGCCAGCCGTTCAGGGGTGGGAGGCTACACCTTC. It encodes CASRSGVGGYTF.

The genes are TRBV21-1 and TRBJ1-1. TRBV21-1 is a listed pseudogene. The CDR3 is made up of 14 amino acids. The DNA for the CDR3 is TGTGCCAGCAGCATCGGAGAGATGAACACTGAAGCTTTCTTT. Its protein product is CASSIGEMNTEAFF.

The V gene is TRBV5-4, the J gene TRBJ2-5; D ambiguous. Germline CDR1 SGHNT, CDR2 YYREEE (reference sequence). The CDR3 has 14 amino acids. V was pared by 4 bases and J by 2 bases, with 12 bases between. In nucleotides, the CDR3 is TGTGCCAGCAGCCCGCCGGCGGATCAAGAGACCCAGTACTTC. Encoded protein: CASSPPADQETQYF.

This chain connects TRBV28 to TRBJ1-4; the D gene is possibly TRBD1 (6 bases). Trimming removed 3 bases at V and 0 bases at J, with 11 bases between. This CDR3 has 16 residues. Germline V lookup: CDR1 MDHEN, CDR2 SYDVKM. CDR3 sequence (DNA): TGTGCCAGCAGTTTGGGGGCGCCGGCAACTAATGAAAAACTGTTTTTT. Translating gives CASSLGAPATNEKLFF.

This clone was counted a single time. The chain links TRBV19 to TRBJ2-7; D may be TRBD2 (6 bases). Germline CDR1 is LNHDA and CDR2 is SQIVND (reference sequence). This CDR3 has 14 amino acids. V was shortened by 3 bases and J by 5 bases, with 14 bases between the two germline ends. CDR3 coding DNA: TGTGCCAGTAGTATTGTGGCGGGATCCCACGAGCAGTACTTC. Translated, it gives CASSIVAGSHEQYF.

This rearrangement joins TRBV2 to TRBJ2-3; tentatively, D is TRBD1 (5 bases). The germline V gene encodes CDR1 SNHLY and CDR2 FYNNEI. V lost 5 bases and J 0 bases, leaving 12 bases between the germline ends. The length of the CDR3 is 15 residues. The CDR3 region has the DNA TGTGCCAGCAGTTTGGGGCAGGGCAGCACAGATACGCAGTATTTT. It codes for CASSLGQGSTDTQYF.

In DNA form, the CDR3 reads TGTGCCAGCAGTCCCTCCCGGCGGGGGCAGCCCCAGCATTTT. As protein: CASSPSRRGQPQHF. J is TRBJ1-5 and V is TRBV6-5; perhaps TRBD1 as D (5 bases). This CDR3 has 14 amino acids. V was trimmed by 5 bases and J by 7 bases, leaving 15 bases between them. The V gene's germline CDR1 is MNHEY and CDR2 SVGAGI.

V gene TRBV6-1 combines with J gene TRBJ1-2, with 9 bases identical to TRBD1. The CDR3 loop spans 15 amino acids. Germline V gene lookup returns CDR1 MNHNS and CDR2 SASEGT. Trimming took 7 bases from V and 6 from J; bases not matched to a gene: 12. The CDR3: CASTYLSQGADGYTF. Written as DNA, the CDR3 is TGTGCCAGCACCTACCTTTCACAGGGGGCGGATGGCTACACCTTC.

The chain links TRBV27 to TRBJ2-1; 11 positions agree with TRBD2. V shed 7 bases and J 7 bases; nucleotides not matched to a gene: 9. This CDR3 has 15 amino acids. The germline CDR1 and CDR2 sequences are MNHEY and SMNVEV (reference sequence). The CDR3, as DNA: TGTGCCAGCATCCAACTAGCGGGAGTCTGGAATGAGCAGTTCTTC. Protein: CASIQLAGVWNEQFF.

V gene TRBV27 combines with J gene TRBJ2-1; the D gene is possibly TRBD2 (5 bases). Germline V gene data show CDR1 as MNHEY and CDR2 as SMNVEV (reference sequence). The germline V and J ends were trimmed by 2 bases and 5 bases, with 10 bases remaining between them. CDR3 length: 14 residues. The CDR3 protein is CASSLGGPDNEQFF. The CDR3, as DNA: TGTGCCAGCAGTTTAGGAGGACCCGACAATGAGCAGTTCTTC.

The chain is built from TRBV9 and TRBJ1-2; possibly TRBD1 for D (6 bases). V was clipped by 0 bases and J by 5 bases, with 14 bases between them. Germline V gene lookup returns CDR1 SGDLS and CDR2 YYNGEE. The length of the CDR3 is 15 residues. CDR3 sequence: CASSVVVQGSYGYTF. CDR3 sequence (DNA): TGTGCCAGCAGCGTAGTCGTCCAGGGGAGTTATGGCTACACCTTC.

The chain links TRBV5-4 to TRBJ2-3, with 7 positions matching TRBD2. V trimming: 0 bases; J trimming: 0 bases; junction bases outside the gene matches: 1. CDR3 length: 15 amino acids. Germline CDR1 is SGHNT and CDR2 is YYREEE (reference sequence). In nucleotides, the CDR3 is TGTGCCAGCAGCTTGGAAGCGGGGAGCACAGATACGCAGTATTTT. Its protein product is CASSLEAGSTDTQYF.

V is TRBV19 and J is TRBJ2-1, with 11 nucleotides matching TRBD2. The CDR3 spans 15 residues. Trimming removed 3 bases from V and 9 bases from J; junction bases left unmatched: 7. Germline assignment: CDR1 LNHDA and CDR2 SQIVND (reference sequence). CDR3 residues: CASSILLAGVVEQFF. CDR3 DNA: TGTGCCAGTAGTATTTTACTAGCGGGAGTGGTTGAGCAGTTCTTC.